This TCR beta chain is drawn from a study of T-cell reconstitution after alpha-beta-depleted transplantation in children. The TCRbeta library incorporated unique molecular identifiers. In TCRdb, the PCR reads were re-called with MiXCR into one record per CDR3 protein. The sample lists about 350,000 distinct CDR3 sequences, about an eighth seen once, with 3.5% to 4.5% in the top ten. With V trimmed by 6 bases and J by 3 bases, 9 bases remained unmatched. The germline gives CDR1 SEHNR, CDR2 FQNEAQ (reference sequence). This CDR3 has 15 amino acids. This receptor was identified in a human donor who donated a stem cell graft to a child with Fanconi anemia. The sample consisted of PBMCs, taken from the stem cell graft. V usage is TRBV7-9 and J usage is TRBJ2-5, with 8 bases aligning to TRBD1. The CDR3 loop reads CASSRTDRAKETQYF. CDR3 DNA sequence: TGTGCCAGCAGTCGGACGGACAGGGCGAAAGAGACCCAGTACTTC.